A selection of T cell receptor beta chains follows, all from one sample in a study of CD8+CD57+ T cells in acquired aplastic anemia. TCRdb called the reads again in MiXCR, with one record for every CDR3 protein. The table lists around 170,000 distinct CDR3 sequences, 60% to 70% of them singletons. The sequencing sample was made of sorted CD4+, CD8+, or CD8+CD57+ T cells (not recorded which) from PBMCs. The receptors here all came from a human donor in good health. The CDR3 runs from the conserved cysteine through the conserved F or W. D genes are given only for firm matches. Size is omitted from some rows. Given values are once, few, many or a class for expanded clones.

TRBV4-3	-	TRBD2	TRBJ2-7	TGCGCCAGCAGCCAAGATTTCACGGGGGGGGCCTACGAGCAGTACTTC	CASSQDFTGGAYEQYF
TRBV7-6	-	-	TRBJ2-1	TGTGCCAGCAGCTTAGGTTCAGGGCATCGCAACAATGAGCAGTTCTTC	CASSLGSGHRNNEQFF
TRBV7-2	-	TRBD1	TRBJ1-5	TGTGCCAGCAGCTCCAGTGGGACAGGGGACCAGCCCCAGCATTTT	CASSSSGTGDQPQHF
TRBV7-9	many	-	TRBJ2-7	TGTGCCAGCAGCTATAGCCAAGGACCGATTTACGAGCAGTACTTC	CASSYSQGPIYEQYF
TRBV20-1	-	TRBD1	TRBJ2-5	TGCAGTGCGCGAACTACCGGGACAGGGGTAGAGACCCAGTACTTC	CSARTTGTGVETQYF
TRBV12-3/TRBV12-4	-	TRBD1	TRBJ1-6	TGTGCCAGCAGTTTCCTTGGACAGGGGAGTTCACCCCTCCACTTT	CASSFLGQGSSPLHF
TRBV7-2	-	TRBD1	TRBJ1-1	TGTGCCAGCAGCTTGGGACAGGGAGGGAACACTGAAGCTTTCTTT	CASSLGQGGNTEAFF
TRBV15	-	TRBD1	TRBJ1-5	TGTGCCACCAGCCGGCTCGGGACAGGCCGCAATCAGCCCCAGCATTTT	CATSRLGTGRNQPQHF
TRBV20-1	-	-	TRBJ1-2	TGCAGTGCTAGAGATTATAAGGGGACCTATGGCTACACCTTC	CSARDYKGTYGYTF
TRBV20-1	once	-	TRBJ1-1	TGCAGTGCTAGACCCTTAGGGACAAGTCGCACTGAAGCTTTCTTT	CSARPLGTSRTEAFF
TRBV10-2	-	-	TRBJ1-1	TGCGCCACCCTGGGGACTGAAGCTTTCTTT	CATLGTEAFF
TRBV20-1	many	TRBD2	TRBJ2-1	TGCAGTGCTAGTCGGTCCATGACTAGCGGGAGTATTGAGCAGTTCTTC	CSASRSMTSGSIEQFF
TRBV19	-	-	TRBJ2-1	TGTGCCAGTAGTTCTAGCGCGAGGGCCTACAATGAGCAGTTCTTC	CASSSSARAYNEQFF
TRBV10-3	few	TRBD1	TRBJ1-6	TGTGCCATCAGTGAAGGGACAGGGGTTTCACCCCTCCACTTT	CAISEGTGVSPLHF
TRBV7-9	few	TRBD2	TRBJ2-5	TGTGCCAGCAGCTTAGGAACGGGAGGAGGATCGGGGGAGACCCAGTACTTC	CASSLGTGGGSGETQYF
TRBV2	-	-	TRBJ1-6	TGTGCCAGCGGGCAGGTGACTAATTCACCCCTCCACTTT	CASGQVTNSPLHF
TRBV7-9	-	TRBD1	TRBJ2-7	TGTGCCAGCAGCCCCCTGGGACAGTCCTACGAGCAGTACTTC	CASSPLGQSYEQYF
TRBV10-3	-	-	TRBJ2-5	TGTGCCATCAGTGAGTCGACTAAGGGTGGGGAGACCCAGTACTTC	CAISESTKGGETQYF
TRBV5-1	-	TRBD1	TRBJ1-1	TGCGCCAGCACCTCAGGGGGGGACATGAACACTGAAGCTTTCTTT	CASTSGGDMNTEAFF
TRBV12-3/TRBV12-4	-	-	TRBJ1-5	TGTGCCAGCAAAACGGACGGTCATCAGCCCCAGCATTTT	CASKTDGHQPQHF
TRBV15	-	-	TRBJ2-7	TGTGCCACCAGCAGATATGATGGGAGCGGGTTACGAGAGGAGCAGTACTTC	CATSRYDGSGLREEQYF
TRBV12-3/TRBV12-4	many	-	TRBJ1-2	TGTGCCAGCAGTGGGTCAAACTACTATGGCTACACCTTC	CASSGSNYYGYTF
TRBV5-4	-	-	TRBJ1-2	TGTGCCAGCAGCTCGACAGGTAGTAACTATGGCTACACCTTC	CASSSTGSNYGYTF
TRBV7-8	-	-	TRBJ2-7	TGTGCCAGCAGCCCGCCCGACAGGAGCTACGAGCAGTACTTC	CASSPPDRSYEQYF
TRBV20-1	-	TRBD2	TRBJ2-5	TGCAGTGCTAGGGAGCGGGGGGACCAGTACTTC	CSARERGDQYF
TRBV20-1	few	-	TRBJ2-1	TGCAGTGCTAGAGAGGCAGGGTGGAATGAGCAGTTCTTC	CSAREAGWNEQFF
TRBV19	many	TRBD1	TRBJ2-7	TGTGCCAGTAGTACCCCAGGGGGAGAGCAGTACTTC	CASSTPGGEQYF
TRBV7-8	few	-	TRBJ2-5	TGTGCCAGCAGCGTCCGACATACTGAGACCCAGTACTTC	CASSVRHTETQYF
TRBV7-9	-	TRBD2	TRBJ2-7	TGTGCCAGCAGCTTGGGGGGGACTAGCTCCTACGAGCAGTACTTC	CASSLGGTSSYEQYF
TRBV4-2	-	-	TRBJ2-3	TGTGCCAGCAGCCACAAAGGAGGGGGTAAGGGCGTGGATACGCAGTATTTT	CASSHKGGGKGVDTQYF
TRBV20-1	-	-	TRBJ2-3	TGCAGTGCTAAAGTGGGACTTAAAACGGATACGCAGTATTTT	CSAKVGLKTDTQYF
TRBV7-2	-	-	TRBJ1-5	TGTGCCAGCAGCCTCCGGACAGCCGTAAATCAGCCCCAGCATTTT	CASSLRTAVNQPQHF
TRBV7-8	-	TRBD2	TRBJ2-5	TGTGCCAGCAGCTTATTCTGGCGGGGGGGATCGCGAGAGACCCAGTACTTC	CASSLFWRGGSRETQYF
TRBV12-3/TRBV12-4	-	-	TRBJ2-5	TGTGCCAGCACCGTCCTTGACAGAGAGACCCAGTACTTC	CASTVLDRETQYF
TRBV20-1	-	-	TRBJ1-1	TGCAGTGCTAGAGATCGTAGGACAACCTACGAAGCTTTCTTT	CSARDRRTTYEAFF
TRBV4-2	many	TRBD2	TRBJ2-7	TGTGCCAGCAGCCACGTTAGCGGGACGGTATCCTACGAGCAGTACTTC	CASSHVSGTVSYEQYF
TRBV2	many	TRBD1	TRBJ1-4	TGTGCCAGCAGGGGACAGCGAGGGGAAAAACTGTTTTTT	CASRGQRGEKLFF
TRBV29-1	many	-	TRBJ2-7	TGCAGCAGGCGGGTGCAGGGGACAACCCCTTCCTACGAGCAGTACTTC	CSRRVQGTTPSYEQYF
TRBV4-1	many	TRBD2	TRBJ2-1	TGCGCCAGCAGCCAAGATGGCCTAGCGGGAGCGATTGAGCAGTTCTTC	CASSQDGLAGAIEQFF
TRBV19	-	TRBD1	TRBJ2-6	TGTGCCAGTAGTATGAAGGGACAGGGGGCCTCTGGGGCCAACGTCCTGACTTTC	CASSMKGQGASGANVLTF
TRBV25-1	-	-	TRBJ2-5	TGTGCCAGCCGTGCTAGAGGCCAAGAGACCCAGTACTTC	CASRARGQETQYF
TRBV20-1	-	-	TRBJ1-1	TGCAGTGCTAGAGACAAAGGGACGGGACGGTCCACTGAAGCTTTCTTT	CSARDKGTGRSTEAFF
TRBV24-1	-	-	TRBJ2-2	TGTGCCACCAGTGATTTGGTAGGAGTGAGGGGGTCTAACACCGGGGAGCTGTTTTTT	CATSDLVGVRGSNTGELFF
TRBV12-3/TRBV12-4	-	-	TRBJ1-2	TGTGCCAGCAGCCCCCAGAGTTCGAACTATGGCTACACCTTC	CASSPQSSNYGYTF
TRBV19	-	-	TRBJ2-7	TGTGCCAGTAGTATAAGGGACGAGCAGTACTTC	CASSIRDEQYF
TRBV20-1	-	TRBD2	TRBJ2-1	TGCAGTGCTAGAGCAACTAGCGGGAGATACAATGAGCAGTTCTTC	CSARATSGRYNEQFF
TRBV11-2	many	TRBD1	TRBJ1-4	TGTGCCAGCAGCCCCCGGGACAGGGGGCGAGGGGAAAAACTGTTTTTT	CASSPRDRGRGEKLFF